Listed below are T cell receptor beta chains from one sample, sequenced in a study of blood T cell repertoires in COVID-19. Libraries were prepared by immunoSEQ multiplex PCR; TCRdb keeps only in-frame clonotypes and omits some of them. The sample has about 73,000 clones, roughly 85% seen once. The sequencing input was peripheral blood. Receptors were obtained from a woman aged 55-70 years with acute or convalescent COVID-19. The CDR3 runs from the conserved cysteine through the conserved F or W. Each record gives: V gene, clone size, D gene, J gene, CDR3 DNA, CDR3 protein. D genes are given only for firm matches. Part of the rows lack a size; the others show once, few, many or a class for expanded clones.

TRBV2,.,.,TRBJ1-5,TGTGCCAGCAGTAAGAGGACAGCTAATCAGCCCCAGCATTTT,CASSKRTANQPQHF
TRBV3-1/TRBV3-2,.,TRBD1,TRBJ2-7,TGTGCCAGCAGCCCAGGACAGGCCGTCTACGAGCAGTACTTC,CASSPGQAVYEQYF
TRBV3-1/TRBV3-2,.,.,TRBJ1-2,TGTGCCAGCAGCCAAAGGGCAGGGGACTATGGCTACACCTTC,CASSQRAGDYGYTF
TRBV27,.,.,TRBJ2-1,TGTGCCAGCAGTTTATCATCTAGCTGGGTCTCAGAGCAGTTCTTC,CASSLSSSWVSEQFF
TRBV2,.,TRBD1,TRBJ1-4,TGTGCCAGCAGTGAACAGGGGGTTGCGAGTGAAAAACTGTTTTTT,CASSEQGVASEKLFF
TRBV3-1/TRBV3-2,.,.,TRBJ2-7,TGTGCCAGCAGCCGGCGGGGGGACAGCTCCTACGAGCAGTACTTC,CASSRRGDSSYEQYF
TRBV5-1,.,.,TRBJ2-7,TGCGCCAGCAGTTTGGGGGCTATTCTCTCCTACGAGCAGTACTTC,CASSLGAILSYEQYF
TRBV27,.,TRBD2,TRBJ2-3,TGTGCCAGCAGTTTATACACTAGCGGGCTTATGACAGATACGCAGTATTTT,CASSLYTSGLMTDTQYF
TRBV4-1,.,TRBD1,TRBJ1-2,TGCGCCAGCAGCCAATACGGGACAGGGGCGGACTATGGCTACACCTTC,CASSQYGTGADYGYTF
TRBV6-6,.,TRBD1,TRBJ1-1,TGTGCCAGCAGGCTAGATAGGGGACAGGGGGCGAGTGAAGCTTTCTTT,CASRLDRGQGASEAFF
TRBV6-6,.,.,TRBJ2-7,TGTGCCAGCAGTTACTCGAAAGGGGTTGGCGAGCAGTACTTC,CASSYSKGVGEQYF
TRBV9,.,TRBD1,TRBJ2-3,TGTGCCAGCAGCGTACAGGGGGCGAAGACAGATACGCAGTATTTT,CASSVQGAKTDTQYF
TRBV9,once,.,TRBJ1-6,TGTGCCAGCAGCGTCCCAGGGTATAATTCACCCCTCCACTTT,CASSVPGYNSPLHF
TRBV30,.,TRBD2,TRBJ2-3,TGTGCCTGGAGTCGAGGAGCCGGGAGGGCCCCCCCTCGGTATTTT,CAWSRGAGRAPPRYF
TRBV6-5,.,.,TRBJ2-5,TGTGCCAGCAGTTTAGACAGGCTAGAGACCCAGTACTTC,CASSLDRLETQYF
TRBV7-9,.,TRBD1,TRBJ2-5,TGTGCCAGCAGCTACGGAGGGACAGGTGGGGGAGAGACCCAGTACTTC,CASSYGGTGGGETQYF
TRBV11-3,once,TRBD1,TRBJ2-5,TGTGCCAGCAGTCGACAGGGTTCCGAGACCCAGTACTTC,CASSRQGSETQYF
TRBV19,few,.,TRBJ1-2,TGTGCCAGTAGTATAGATCTAAGACAGATCTATGGCTACACCTTC,CASSIDLRQIYGYTF
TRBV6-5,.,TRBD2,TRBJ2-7,TGTGCCAGCTTGAGACTAGCGGGATACGAGCAGTACTTC,CASLRLAGYEQYF
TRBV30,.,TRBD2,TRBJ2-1,TGTGCCTGGAGTGTAAATCGTCAGACTAGCGGGAGTCCGGTCAGGCAGTTCTTC,CAWSVNRQTSGSPVRQFF
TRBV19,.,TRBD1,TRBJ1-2,TGTGCCAGTAGTGAGGGATCGGGACAGATTTTTCCTAACTATGGCTACACCTTC,CASSEGSGQIFPNYGYTF
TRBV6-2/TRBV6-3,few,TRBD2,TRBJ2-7,TGTGCCAGCAGTGGTAGCGGGAGTAAGGACGAGCAGTACTTC,CASSGSGSKDEQYF
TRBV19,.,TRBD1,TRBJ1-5,TGTGCCAGTAGTACGGCAGGGGGTCCCTATCAGCCCCAGCATTTT,CASSTAGGPYQPQHF
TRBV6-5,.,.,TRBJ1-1,TGTGCCAGCAGTACCTTGGGGGGGCGCAGCACTGAAGCTTTCTTT,CASSTLGGRSTEAFF